These 25 T cell receptor beta chains originate from one sample sequenced in a study of T-cell reconstitution after alpha-beta-depleted transplantation in children. During its preparation, the TCRbeta library received unique molecular identifiers. TCRdb reanalysed the PCR reads using MiXCR and keeps one entry per CDR3 protein. The sample includes 640,000 or so distinct CDR3 sequences, roughly 15% of them seen just once. Sequencing used PBMCs from the stem cell graft donor, obtained from the stem cell graft. These receptors were obtained from a human donor who donated a stem cell graft to a child with acute myeloid leukemia.

This clonotype turned up a few times. The chain has TRBV12-3 or TRBV12-4 and TRBJ2-3; the D gene is possibly TRBD2 (5 bases). The CDR3 runs 13 residues. V was shortened by 6 bases and J by 6 bases, with 13 bases between the two germline ends. The CDR3 nucleotides are TGTGCCAGCAGCCCGAAGAGGGTCGATACGCAGTATTTT. Translating gives CASSPKRVDTQYF.

Concerning this clonotype itself: A much larger clone lies a single base off, so this may be a read error. The chain recombines TRBV24-1 with TRBJ2-3, with no clear D. Trimming removed 3 bases at V and 6 bases at J, with 6 bases between. The CDR3 is 12 residues long. Germline assignment: CDR1 KGHDR and CDR2 SFDVKD. CDR3 amino acids: CATSDKMDTQYF. The CDR3 nucleotides are TGTGCCACCAGTGATAAGATGGATACGCAGTATTTT.

This clonotype came up many times. V usage is TRBV20-1 and J usage is TRBJ1-5; TRBD1 aligns across 7 bases. Germline CDR1 is DFQATT and CDR2 is SNEGSKA (reference sequence). This CDR3 has 16 amino acids. After removal of 8 bases from V and 0 bases from J, the junction contained 13 bases not matched to a gene. CDR3 region: CSSARQGIYSNQPQHF. CDR3 coding DNA: TGCAGTTCAGCCCGACAGGGTATTTATAGCAATCAGCCCCAGCATTTT.

Notes on this clonotype: One base away lies a much larger clone, so this may be a sequencing read error. This chain links TRBV30 with TRBJ2-7, with a weak D call TRBD1 (6 bases). The V gene lost 2 bases and the J gene lost 3 bases, with 8 bases spanning the gap. There are 12 residues in the CDR3. Germline-derived CDR1 and CDR2 are GTSNPN and SVGIG (reference sequence). In nucleotides, the CDR3 is TGTGCCTGGAGTAAGGGGGTCTACGAGCAGTACTTC. Protein: CAWSKGVYEQYF. Drawing the rest from reference TRBV30 and TRBJ2-7, the complete variable domain is SQTIHQWPATLVQPVGSPLSLECTVEGTSNPNLYWYRQAAGRGLQLLFYSVGIGQISSEVPQNLSASRPQDRQFILSSKKLLLSDSGFYLCAWSKGVYEQYFGPGTRLTVT.

The table lists this clonotype with a few counts. The chain carries TRBV7-8 and TRBJ2-1, with D tentatively TRBD1 (6 bases). Germline loops: CDR1 SGHVS, CDR2 FQNEAQ. V was trimmed by 2 bases and J by 6 bases, leaving 17 bases between them. This CDR3 is 16 amino acids long. CDR3 residues: CASSLKRTGFGNEQFF. For the CDR3, the DNA is TGTGCCAGCAGCTTAAAACGAACAGGGTTCGGCAATGAGCAGTTCTTC. Based on the CDR3 plus reference TRBV7-8 and TRBJ2-1, the full variable domain is GAGVSQSPRYKVAKRGQDVALRCDPISGHVSLFWYQQALGQGPEFLTYFQNEAQLDKSGLPSDRFFAERPEGSVSTLKIQRTQQEDSAVYLCASSLKRTGFGNEQFFGPGTRLTVL.

The chain has TRBV9 and TRBJ1-1; D unresolved. The CDR3 totals 17 residues. Germline V gives CDR1 SGDLS, CDR2 YYNGEE. Trimming shortened V by 0 bases and J by 3 bases, and 18 bases separated the two germline ends. The CDR3 region is CASSVEIYGGSDTEAFF. CDR3 bases: TGTGCCAGCAGCGTAGAAATATATGGAGGATCGGACACTGAAGCTTTCTTT.

This clonotype was counted between two and nine times. This rearrangement joins TRBV6-5 to TRBJ2-3, with a tentative D call TRBD1 (6 bases). V lost 0 bases, J lost 2 bases, and 15 bases lay in between. Per germline, CDR1 MNHEY and CDR2 SVGAGI. CDR3 length: 17 amino acids. The CDR3 region is CASSYSSQGLFTDTQYF. The CDR3 region has the DNA TGTGCCAGCAGTTACTCGTCGCAGGGGTTGTTCACAGATACGCAGTATTTT.

The chain employs TRBV6-2 or TRBV6-3 and TRBJ2-5; a weak D match, TRBD2 (6 bases). Germline V gene lookup returns CDR1 MNHEY and CDR2 SVGEGT. CDR3 length equals 15 residues. V shed 2 bases and J shed 3 bases, with 13 bases lying between them. CDR3 sequence reads: CASSYPSGGKETQYF. DNA of the CDR3: TGTGCCAGCAGTTACCCCTCCGGGGGAAAAGAGACCCAGTACTTC.

The V and J genes are TRBV20-1 and TRBJ1-5; possibly TRBD1 for D (6 bases). The germline CDR1 and CDR2 sequences are DFQATT and SNEGSKA (reference sequence). The CDR3 contains 15 residues. V dropped 0 bases and J dropped 3 bases, with 12 bases sitting between them. The CDR3 loop is CSARDQGMANQPQHF. In nucleotides, the CDR3 is TGCAGTGCTAGAGATCAGGGGATGGCCAATCAGCCCCAGCATTTT.

Many counts were recorded for this clonotype. The chain employs TRBV6-5 and TRBJ1-1; D is uncertain. The V end was cut by 2 bases, the J end by 1 base, with 5 bases between. The CDR3 covers 13 residues. Germline values: CDR1 MNHEY, CDR2 SVGAGI. CDR3 bases: TGTGCCAGCAGTTACGCAGAGAACACTGAAGCTTTCTTT. This sequence encodes CASSYAENTEAFF.

The sample holds many counts of this clonotype. The chain couples TRBV20-1 to TRBJ1-2; D is uncertain. Trimming cost V 3 bases and J 4 bases, with 9 bases left between them. Germline CDR1 is DFQATT and CDR2 is SNEGSKA (reference sequence). The CDR3 consists of 12 residues. The CDR3: CSARAWGYGYTF. CDR3 nucleotides: TGCAGTGCTAGGGCTTGGGGCTATGGCTACACCTTC.

In this sample, this clonotype turned up many times. The chain's CDR3 is CASSFRGRANTEAFF. For the CDR3, the DNA is TGTGCCAGCAGCTTTCGGGGACGGGCGAACACTGAAGCTTTCTTT. The V call is TRBV7-2, the J call TRBJ1-1; D might be TRBD1 (5 bases). The length of the CDR3 is 15 residues. The germline gives CDR1 SGHTA, CDR2 FQGNSA. The V and J ends lost 3 bases and 1 base respectively, with 12 bases between them.

This rearrangement joins TRBV12-3 or TRBV12-4 to TRBJ2-7; 7 bases line up with TRBD1. The CDR3 runs 13 residues. V shed 11 bases and J 1 base; nucleotides not matched to a gene: 8. The CDR3 loop reads CASKGADSYEQYV. The CDR3 DNA sequence: TGTGCCTCTAAGGGGGCGGATTCCTACGAGCAGTACGTC.

With respect to this clonotype: A much larger clone lies one base from this, so it may be a read error. The CDR3 DNA follows: TGTGCCAGCAGCCCCAGTCCGGGACTAGCGGGAAGTGATAGCACAGATACGCAGTATTTT. Translation: CASSPSPGLAGSDSTDTQYF. The chain has TRBV7-6 and TRBJ2-3, with TRBD2 matching over 13 bases. Germline CDR1 and CDR2: SGHVS and FNYEAQ. The junction had 14 bases not matched to a gene; V was cut back by 5 bases and J by 0 bases. The CDR3 is 20 amino acids.

The CDR3 here is CSATLGTYEQYF. In DNA, the CDR3 is TGCAGTGCCACACTCGGGACCTACGAGCAGTACTTC. This sequence joins TRBV20-1 and TRBJ2-7; maybe TRBD2 (5 bases). The CDR3 is 12 amino acids. In germline, CDR1 is DFQATT, CDR2 SNEGSKA (reference sequence). Trimming pared 6 bases from V and 2 bases from J, leaving 11 bases between.

This clonotype was seen a few times. This chain links TRBV25-1 with TRBJ1-1; 9 positions match TRBD1. The CDR3 has 16 amino acids. Germline loops: CDR1 MGHDK, CDR2 SYGVNS. V trimming: 4 bases; J trimming: 4 bases; junction bases outside the gene matches: 10. The CDR3 here is CASSGPLGQGTTEAFF. The CDR3 coding sequence is TGTGCCAGCAGTGGCCCATTGGGACAGGGCACCACTGAAGCTTTCTTT.

Many counts were recorded for this clonotype. V gene TRBV10-3 combines with J gene TRBJ1-2; 7 bases align to TRBD1. Per germline, CDR1 ENHRY and CDR2 SYGVKD. This CDR3 is 17 amino acids long. With 2 bases clipped from V and 4 bases from J, the junction kept 13 bases outside the gene matches. The CDR3: CAISELIDRDRGYGYTF. DNA of the CDR3: TGTGCCATCAGTGAGCTTATAGACAGGGATCGAGGCTATGGCTACACCTTC.

The genes are TRBV28 and TRBJ1-2; D gene unclear. The V end was cut by 5 bases, the J end by 0 bases, with 16 bases between. The CDR3 is made up of 16 amino acids. The germline V gene encodes CDR1 MDHEN and CDR2 SYDVKM. The chain's CDR3 is CASSLPPGATNYGYTF. CDR3 nucleotides: TGTGCCAGCAGTCTACCCCCGGGAGCAACTAACTATGGCTACACCTTC.

The V and J genes are TRBV5-1 and TRBJ2-2; D is unresolved. Trimming pared 4 bases from V and 0 bases from J, leaving 10 bases between. The CDR3 totals 15 residues. CDR1 and CDR2 from the germline V gene are SGHRS and YFSETQ. CDR3 in amino acids: CASSRAASNTGELFF. The CDR3 DNA is TGCGCCAGCAGCAGGGCGGCGTCGAACACCGGGGAGCTGTTTTTT. The full variable domain, its missing parts supplied by reference TRBV5-1 and TRBJ2-2, is KAGVTQTPRYLIKTRGQQVTLSCSPISGHRSVSWYQQTPGQGLQFLFEYFSETQRNKGNFPGRFSGRQFSNSRSEMNVSTLELGDSALYLCASSRAASNTGELFFGEGSRLTVL.

As concerns this clonotype: A much larger clone lies a single base off, so this may be a read error. This rearrangement joins TRBV29-1 to TRBJ1-2; no clear D. Germline V gives CDR1 SQVTM, CDR2 ANQGSEA. With 7 bases removed from V and 10 bases from J, the gap between germline ends came to 19 bases. The CDR3 is made up of 12 amino acids. CDR3 in DNA: TGCAGCGCGAAATTAGGCCCGGACCCCTACACCTTC. This translates into CSAKLGPDPYTF.

This clonotype was counted ten times or more. The CDR3 carries no conserved terminal phenylalanine or tryptophan, so it likely arises from a read error. It is unclear where the CDR3 begins or ends on the DNA, so no DNA is shown, and the CDR3 is as TCRdb lists it. The V gene is TRBV5-8, the J gene TRBJ2-1; the table assigns TRBD1, which was not confirmed against the DNA. Germline CDR1 SGHTS, CDR2 YDEGEE. The CDR3 is 12 residues long, ends included. CDR3 amino acids: CASSNGGPKSAR.

This clonotype was recorded at least ten times. The genes are TRBV7-2 and TRBJ2-1; D may correspond to TRBD1 or TRBD2 (6 bases each). This CDR3 has 14 amino acids. The germline gives CDR1 SGHTA, CDR2 FQGNSA. V lost 5 bases to trimming and J lost 12 bases, with 20 bases between them. CDR3 nucleotides: TGTGCCAGCAGCCTTCCTTCCGGGGGCTTCGGGCAGTTCTTC. It is translated as CASSLPSGGFGQFF. The variable domain in full, with the rest retrieved from reference TRBV7-2 and TRBJ2-1, is GAGVSQSPSNKVTEKGKDVELRCDPISGHTALYWYRQSLGQGLEFLIYFQGNSAPDKSGLPSDRFSAERTGGSVSTLTIQRTQQEDSAVYLCASSLPSGGFGQFFGPGTRLTVL.

This clonotype has more than one count but fewer than ten. The chain employs TRBV7-3 and TRBJ2-2; TRBD1 might be the D (6 bases). The V and J ends lost 4 bases and 7 bases respectively, with 16 bases between them. Germline V gives CDR1 SGHTA, CDR2 FQGTGA. The CDR3 consists of 15 residues. The CDR3 sequence: CASSWDSGAVGELFF. The CDR3 coding sequence is TGTGCCAGCAGCTGGGATTCAGGGGCTGTCGGGGAGCTGTTTTTT.

This chain connects TRBV7-7 to TRBJ2-5; 8 bases are shared with TRBD1. CDR3 length: 15 residues. J lost 5 bases, V lost 5 bases, and 10 bases had no gene match. Germline-derived CDR1 and CDR2 are SSHAT and FNYEAQ (reference sequence). CDR3 DNA sequence: TGTGCCAGCAGCGTGGGACAGGAGGGATGGGAGACCCAGTACTTC. Translating gives CASSVGQEGWETQYF.

This clonotype was recorded at least ten times. The CDR3 loop reads CATSDARVEVETQYF. Here the CDR3 DNA reads TGTGCCACCAGTGACGCCCGTGTGGAGGTAGAGACCCAGTACTTC. This chain joins TRBV24-1 and TRBJ2-5; tentatively, D is TRBD2 (5 bases). The V and J ends lost 4 bases and 4 bases respectively, with 15 bases between them. CDR1 and CDR2 (germline): KGHDR, SFDVKD. The CDR3 loop spans 15 amino acids.